This T cell receptor beta chain was sequenced during a study of CD8+ T cells in alopecia areata. Study-wide points: Scalp repertoires also include resident alphabeta T cells from normal skin. A great number of expanded lesional clones endured in scalp and blood during tofacitinib. Higher clonality and more expanded CD8+ clones appeared in lesional than normal scalp.

This CDR3 region has 15 residues. Germline CDR1 SQVTM, CDR2 ANQGSEA. Trimming at V came to 6 bases and at J to 0 bases, leaving 8 bases not matched to a gene. This clone was observed a few times. The antigen is unknown. Extracted RNA was reverse transcribed, and the resulting cDNA served as sequencing template. TCRdb's table, derived via immunoSEQ multiplex PCR, lists solely in-frame clones and lacks some. The sample records a few hundred thousand clones, 60% being singletons. Described treatment: oral pan-JAK inhibitor, 5-10 mg twice daily. Peripheral blood samples and lesional scalp punch biopsies were obtained from alopecia areata patients.

This receptor was taken from a human donor with alopecia areata. This chain links TRBV29-1 with TRBJ2-3; 8 nucleotides agree with TRBD2. This specimen was CD4+ T cells sorted from blood, taken between weeks 51 and 52, from a patient treated with tofacitinib. The CDR3 reads CSVGPLAGSTDTQYF. As DNA, the CDR3 is TGCAGCGTGGGACCTCTAGCGGGTAGCACAGATACGCAGTATTTT.